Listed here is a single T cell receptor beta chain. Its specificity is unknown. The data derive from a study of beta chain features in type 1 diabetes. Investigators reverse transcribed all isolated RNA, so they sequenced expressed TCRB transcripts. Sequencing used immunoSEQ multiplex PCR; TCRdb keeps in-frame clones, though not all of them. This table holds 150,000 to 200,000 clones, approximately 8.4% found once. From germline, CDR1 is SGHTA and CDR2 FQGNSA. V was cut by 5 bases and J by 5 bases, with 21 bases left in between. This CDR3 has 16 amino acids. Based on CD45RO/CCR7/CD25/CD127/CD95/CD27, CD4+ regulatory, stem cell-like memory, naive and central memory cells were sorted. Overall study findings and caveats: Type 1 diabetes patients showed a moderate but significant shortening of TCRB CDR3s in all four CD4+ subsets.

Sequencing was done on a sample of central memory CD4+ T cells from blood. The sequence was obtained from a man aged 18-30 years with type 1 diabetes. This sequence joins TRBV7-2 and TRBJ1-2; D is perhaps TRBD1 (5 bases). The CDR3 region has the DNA TGTGCCAGCAGCCCAAATCAGGGCTCCCAGCTATATGGCTACACCTTC. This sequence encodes CASSPNQGSQLYGYTF.